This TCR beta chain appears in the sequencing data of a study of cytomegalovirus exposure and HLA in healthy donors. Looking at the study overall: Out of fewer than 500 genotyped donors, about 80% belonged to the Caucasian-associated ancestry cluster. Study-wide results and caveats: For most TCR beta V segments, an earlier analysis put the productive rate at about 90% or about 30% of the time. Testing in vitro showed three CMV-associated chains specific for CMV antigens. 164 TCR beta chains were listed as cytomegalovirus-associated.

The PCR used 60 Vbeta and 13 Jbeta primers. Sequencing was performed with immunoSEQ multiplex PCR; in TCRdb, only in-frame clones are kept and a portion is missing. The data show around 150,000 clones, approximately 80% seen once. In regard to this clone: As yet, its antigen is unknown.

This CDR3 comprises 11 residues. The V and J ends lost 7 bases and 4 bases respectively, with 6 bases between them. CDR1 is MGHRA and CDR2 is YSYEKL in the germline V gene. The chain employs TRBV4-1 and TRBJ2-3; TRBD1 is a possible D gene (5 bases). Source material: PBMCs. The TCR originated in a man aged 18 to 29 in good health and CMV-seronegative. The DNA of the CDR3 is TGCGCCAGCAAGGGGCCAGATACGCAGTATTTT. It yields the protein CASKGPDTQYF.